These T cell receptor beta chains were read from a single sample in a study of glioma-infiltrating T cells after dendritic cell vaccination. The method was immunoSEQ multiplex PCR; TCRdb's version includes in-frame clones alone and lacks a portion of them. The sample has fewer than 75,000 clones, 81% seen once. Sequencing used blood, obtained before dendritic cell vaccination. The receptors stem from a human donor with glioblastoma. CDR3s include the opening cysteine and the closing phenylalanine or tryptophan. Fields, in order: CDR3 protein, CDR3 DNA, D gene, V gene, J gene, clone size. The D gene is left open where the match is weak. Only part of the rows carry a size: once, few, many, or a class if the clone is expanded.

cdr3_aa: CASRYRDSETQYF; cdr3_nt: TGTGCCAGCAGGTACAGGGATAGCGAGACCCAGTACTTC; d_call: NA; v_call: TRBV5-4; j_call: TRBJ2-5; clone_size: once
cdr3_aa: CASSVSSGHEQFF; cdr3_nt: TGTGCCAGCAGCGTATCCTCTGGGCATGAGCAGTTCTTC; d_call: NA; v_call: TRBV9; j_call: TRBJ2-1; clone_size: once
cdr3_aa: CASSLQGGTGELFF; cdr3_nt: TGTGCCAGCAGCTTGCAGGGAGGGACCGGGGAGCTGTTTTTT; d_call: TRBD2; v_call: TRBV5-6; j_call: TRBJ2-2; clone_size: NA
cdr3_aa: CASSLGGEETNYGYTF; cdr3_nt: TGTGCCAGCAGCTTAGGGGGGGAGGAAACTAACTATGGCTACACCTTC; d_call: NA; v_call: TRBV7-2; j_call: TRBJ1-2; clone_size: NA
cdr3_aa: CASSKLGAAGYEQFF; cdr3_nt: TGTGCCAGCAGCAAGCTGGGGGCCGCCGGTTATGAGCAGTTCTTC; d_call: NA; v_call: TRBV11-1; j_call: TRBJ2-1; clone_size: few
cdr3_aa: CASSEAVGGGYGNTIYF; cdr3_nt: TGTGCCAGCAGTGAAGCGGTGGGAGGGGGGTATGGAAACACCATATATTTT; d_call: NA; v_call: TRBV6-1; j_call: TRBJ1-3; clone_size: NA
cdr3_aa: CASSVGTGRNEQFF; cdr3_nt: TGCGCCAGCAGCGTTGGGACAGGGCGCAATGAGCAGTTCTTC; d_call: TRBD1; v_call: TRBV5-1; j_call: TRBJ2-1; clone_size: NA
cdr3_aa: CASSLGPEDNSPLHF; cdr3_nt: TGCGCCAGCAGCTTGGGTCCGGAGGATAATTCACCCCTCCACTTT; d_call: NA; v_call: TRBV5-1; j_call: TRBJ1-6; clone_size: NA
cdr3_aa: CASRYDNSYNSPLHF; cdr3_nt: TGTGCCAGCAGATATGACAACTCCTATAATTCACCCCTCCACTTT; d_call: NA; v_call: TRBV6-6; j_call: TRBJ1-6; clone_size: few
cdr3_aa: CASSFIGGNQPQHF; cdr3_nt: TGTGCCAGCAGCTTTATAGGGGGCAATCAGCCCCAGCATTTT; d_call: NA; v_call: TRBV7-2; j_call: TRBJ1-5; clone_size: NA
cdr3_aa: CASSPDRDRNYNEQFF; cdr3_nt: TGTGCCAGCTCACCAGACCGGGACAGGAATTACAATGAGCAGTTCTTC; d_call: TRBD1; v_call: TRBV18; j_call: TRBJ2-1; clone_size: NA
cdr3_aa: CAVTGDRNSPLHF; cdr3_nt: TGTGCCGTTACAGGGGACAGGAATTCACCCCTCCACTTT; d_call: TRBD1; v_call: TRBV10-3; j_call: TRBJ1-6; clone_size: NA
cdr3_aa: CASGLVTGSYNSPLHF; cdr3_nt: TGTGCTAGTGGTTTGGTAACGGGGTCCTATAATTCACCCCTCCACTTT; d_call: NA; v_call: TRBV12-5; j_call: TRBJ1-6; clone_size: NA
cdr3_aa: CASSEAIGTAVGYTF; cdr3_nt: TGTGCCAGCAGTGAAGCGATAGGGACAGCTGTGGGCTACACCTTC; d_call: TRBD1; v_call: TRBV2; j_call: TRBJ1-2; clone_size: NA
cdr3_aa: CASSSGGGPNEQFF; cdr3_nt: TGTGCCAGTTCTAGCGGGGGGGGGCCCAATGAGCAGTTCTTC; d_call: TRBD2; v_call: TRBV19; j_call: TRBJ2-1; clone_size: NA
cdr3_aa: CASQASGANVLTF; cdr3_nt: TGTGCCAGCCAGGCGTCTGGGGCCAACGTCCTGACTTTC; d_call: NA; v_call: TRBV6-5; j_call: TRBJ2-6; clone_size: few
cdr3_aa: CASSQVSSSSGANVLTF; cdr3_nt: TGCGCCAGCAGCCAGGTTTCCTCGAGCTCTGGGGCCAACGTCCTGACTTTC; d_call: NA; v_call: TRBV4-3; j_call: TRBJ2-6; clone_size: few
cdr3_aa: CASSEGGVTYNEQFF; cdr3_nt: TGTGCCAGCAGTGAAGGGGGAGTTACTTACAATGAGCAGTTCTTC; d_call: NA; v_call: TRBV2; j_call: TRBJ2-1; clone_size: few
cdr3_aa: CASSVQGGTEAFF; cdr3_nt: TGTGCCAGCTCAGTCCAGGGGGGAACCGAAGCTTTCTTT; d_call: TRBD1; v_call: TRBV18; j_call: TRBJ1-1; clone_size: NA
cdr3_aa: CASSWELTGRYEQFF; cdr3_nt: TGTGCCAGCAGCTGGGAGCTGACAGGGAGGTATGAGCAGTTCTTC; d_call: NA; v_call: TRBV11-2; j_call: TRBJ2-1; clone_size: NA
cdr3_aa: CATGAWEQFF; cdr3_nt: TGTGCCACAGGGGCTTGGGAGCAGTTCTTC; d_call: NA; v_call: TRBV6-1; j_call: TRBJ2-1; clone_size: NA
cdr3_aa: CASSHRTGSSGYTF; cdr3_nt: TGTGCCAGCAGCCACCGGACAGGGAGCAGTGGCTACACCTTC; d_call: TRBD1; v_call: TRBV5-8; j_call: TRBJ1-2; clone_size: NA
cdr3_aa: CASSPGQVDTQYF; cdr3_nt: TGCGCCAGCAGCCCCGGACAGGTTGATACGCAGTATTTT; d_call: TRBD1; v_call: TRBV5-1; j_call: TRBJ2-3; clone_size: NA
cdr3_aa: CAWSFTGLETTEAFF; cdr3_nt: TGTGCCTGGAGTTTCACAGGGTTGGAGACCACTGAAGCTTTCTTT; d_call: NA; v_call: TRBV30; j_call: TRBJ1-1; clone_size: NA
cdr3_aa: CASSADFTDTQYF; cdr3_nt: TGTGCCAGCAGCGCCGACTTCACAGATACGCAGTATTTT; d_call: NA; v_call: TRBV9; j_call: TRBJ2-3; clone_size: NA
cdr3_aa: CASNKETGSSYEQYF; cdr3_nt: TGTGCCAGCAACAAAGAGACAGGGAGCTCCTACGAGCAGTACTTC; d_call: TRBD1; v_call: TRBV11-2; j_call: TRBJ2-7; clone_size: once
cdr3_aa: CASSSSGGNTGELFF; cdr3_nt: TGTGCCAGCAGTTCTAGCGGGGGGAACACCGGGGAGCTGTTTTTT; d_call: TRBD2; v_call: TRBV7-3; j_call: TRBJ2-2; clone_size: NA
cdr3_aa: CASTRRDSQETQYF; cdr3_nt: TGTGCCAGCACTCGAAGGGACAGCCAAGAGACCCAGTACTTC; d_call: TRBD1; v_call: TRBV2; j_call: TRBJ2-5; clone_size: NA
cdr3_aa: CASSTDRDQYF; cdr3_nt: TGCGCCAGCAGCACGGACAGGGATCAGTACTTC; d_call: TRBD1; v_call: TRBV5-1; j_call: TRBJ2-7; clone_size: NA
cdr3_aa: CASSLDQGGATGELFF; cdr3_nt: TGCGCCAGCAGCTTGGACCAGGGCGGTGCGACCGGGGAGCTGTTTTTT; d_call: NA; v_call: TRBV5-1; j_call: TRBJ2-2; clone_size: once
cdr3_aa: CASSPKGQQETQYF; cdr3_nt: TGTGCCAGCAGCCCGAAGGGACAGCAAGAGACCCAGTACTTC; d_call: TRBD1; v_call: TRBV5-4; j_call: TRBJ2-5; clone_size: once
cdr3_aa: CASREANEKLFF; cdr3_nt: TGTGCCAGCAGGGAGGCTAATGAAAAACTGTTTTTT; d_call: NA; v_call: TRBV19; j_call: TRBJ1-4; clone_size: NA
cdr3_aa: CASSYGSPLHF; cdr3_nt: TGTGCCAGCAGTTACGGCTCACCCCTCCACTTT; d_call: NA; v_call: TRBV6-6; j_call: TRBJ1-6; clone_size: NA
cdr3_aa: CASSKRQQDYEQYF; cdr3_nt: TGTGCCAGCAGCAAGAGGCAACAAGACTACGAGCAGTACTTC; d_call: NA; v_call: TRBV21-1; j_call: TRBJ2-7; clone_size: NA
cdr3_aa: CASSFEVTYEQYF; cdr3_nt: TGTGCCAGCAGCTTTGAGGTGACCTACGAGCAGTACTTC; d_call: NA; v_call: TRBV7-2; j_call: TRBJ2-7; clone_size: NA